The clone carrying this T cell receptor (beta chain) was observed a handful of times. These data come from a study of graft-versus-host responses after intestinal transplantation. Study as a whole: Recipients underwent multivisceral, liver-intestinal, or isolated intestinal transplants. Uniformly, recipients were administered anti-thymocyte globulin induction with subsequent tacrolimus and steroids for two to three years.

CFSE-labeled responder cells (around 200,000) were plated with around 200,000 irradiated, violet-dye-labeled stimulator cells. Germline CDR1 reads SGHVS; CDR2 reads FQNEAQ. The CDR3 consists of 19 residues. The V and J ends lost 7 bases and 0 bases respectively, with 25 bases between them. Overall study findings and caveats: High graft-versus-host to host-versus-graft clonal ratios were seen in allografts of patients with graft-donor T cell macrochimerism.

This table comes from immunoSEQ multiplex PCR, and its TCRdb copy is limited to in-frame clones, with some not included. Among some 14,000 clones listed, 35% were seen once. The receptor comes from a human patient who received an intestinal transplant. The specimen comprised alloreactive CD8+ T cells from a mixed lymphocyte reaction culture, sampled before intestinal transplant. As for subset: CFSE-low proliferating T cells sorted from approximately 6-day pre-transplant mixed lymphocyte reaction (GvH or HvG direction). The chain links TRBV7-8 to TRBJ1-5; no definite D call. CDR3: CASTQLPGPQLNSNQPQHF. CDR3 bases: TGTGCCAGCACCCAACTCCCGGGCCCTCAGCTAAATAGCAATCAGCCCCAGCATTTT.